This TCR beta chain appears in the sequencing data of a study of blood T cell repertoires in COVID-19. TCRdb's copy holds only in-frame clones and misses some; the assay was immunoSEQ multiplex PCR. The data show 55,000 to 75,000 clones, roughly 81% seen once. Sequenced: peripheral blood. The sequence was collected from a human donor in a cohort sampled during active COVID-19.

CDR3 amino acids: CASSSRENGEQYF. CDR3 bases: TGCGCCAGCAGCTCAAGGGAGAACGGCGAGCAGTACTTC. V gene TRBV5-1 combines with J gene TRBJ2-7; D is possibly TRBD2 (5 bases). The CDR3 has 13 residues. The V end was cut by 3 bases, the J end by 6 bases, with 13 bases between. Germline CDR1 is SGHRS and CDR2 is YFSETQ.